The 23 T cell receptor beta chains listed next were all sequenced from one sample in a study of human T cells and chemical hapten exposure. MiXCR, run by TCRdb on the RACE reads, gives a single entry per CDR3 protein. The data hold fewer than 85,000 distinct CDR3 sequences, with roughly 10% observed a single time. Time point denoted: patch test 2, 6 weeks after DPC sensitization. Noted treatment: therapeutic diphenylcyclopropenone sensitization with weekly scalp DPC. The specimen was whole blood, collected in connection with sensitization to the hapten diphenylcyclopropenone (DPC). Receptor source: a woman in her 30s with alopecia areata. Some clones in this sample may be carry-over from other donors' samples.

This clonotype showed up many times. The V gene is TRBV6-5, the J gene TRBJ2-1; 10 bases fit TRBD1. The germline CDR1 and CDR2 sequences are MNHEY and SVGAGI. The junction had 4 bases not matched to a gene; V was cut back by 4 bases and J by 4 bases. The CDR3 extends over 15 amino acids. The CDR3 protein is CASSSRTGGYNEQFF. CDR3 DNA sequence: TGTGCCAGCAGTTCCAGGACAGGGGGATACAATGAGCAGTTCTTC.

This clonotype occurred many times. The chain couples TRBV11-2 to TRBJ1-2; no definite D call. Trimming pared 5 bases from V and 8 bases from J, leaving 21 bases between. CDR3 length equals 15 residues. Germline V gives CDR1 SGHAT, CDR2 FQNNGV. DNA of the CDR3: TGTGCCAGCAGCCATAATCCAGTCCTACGAGGGGGCTACACCTTC. It yields the protein CASSHNPVLRGGYTF.

V usage is TRBV6-6 and J usage is TRBJ2-3, with TRBD2 matching 9 bases. V lost 0 bases, J lost 4 bases, and 5 bases stayed unmatched. The CDR3 is made up of 16 amino acids. Per germline, CDR1 MNHNY and CDR2 SVGAGI (reference sequence). DNA of the CDR3: TGTGCCAGCAGTTACTCCAGTAGCGGGGGATCAGATACGCAGTATTTT. It codes for CASSYSSSGGSDTQYF.

Many counts were recorded for this clonotype. The CDR3 bases are TGCAGTGCTGTCGGCTCGACAGATACGCAGTATTTT. This translates into CSAVGSTDTQYF. This chain links TRBV20-1 with TRBJ2-3; D is undetermined. The CDR3 extends over 12 amino acids. Germline CDR1 and CDR2: DFQATT and SNEGSKA (reference sequence). With 5 bases removed from V and 3 bases from J, the gap between germline ends came to 9 bases.

The V gene is TRBV20-1, the J gene TRBJ2-1; maybe TRBD2 (6 bases). The CDR3 has 14 amino acids. CDR1 and CDR2 (germline): DFQATT, SNEGSKA (reference sequence). Trimming stripped 0 bases from V and 8 bases from J, with 14 bases between. CDR3 nucleotide sequence: TGCAGTGCTAGAGATCCGACGGGGGTCGATGAGCAGTTCTTC. Encoded protein: CSARDPTGVDEQFF.

This clonotype has ten or more counts. V gene TRBV28 combines with J gene TRBJ2-1, with TRBD1 identical over 11 bases. Germline CDR1 and CDR2: MDHEN and SYDVKM. The CDR3 length is 16 residues. With 6 bases clipped from V and 8 bases from J, the junction kept 12 bases outside the gene matches. This CDR3 is CASRTPGQGAADEQFF. In DNA form, the CDR3 reads TGTGCCAGCAGGACGCCCGGACAGGGGGCGGCGGATGAGCAGTTCTTC.

This clonotype has at least ten counts. The chain combines TRBV18 with TRBJ2-7, with D tentatively TRBD1 (6 bases). V lost 1 base, J lost 5 bases, and 18 bases lay in between. CDR1 is KGHSH and CDR2 is LQKENI in the germline V gene. CDR3 length: 16 residues. CDR3 sequence reads: CASSPQTGTPLNEQYF. CDR3 DNA sequence: TGTGCCAGCTCACCACAAACAGGGACCCCTTTGAACGAGCAGTACTTC.

About this clonotype itself: A much larger clonotype is one base distant, so this may be a read error. The J gene is TRBJ1-4, the V gene TRBV10-3; 8 bases are shared with TRBD1. The germline CDR1 and CDR2 sequences are ENHRY and SYGVKD. The CDR3 sequence is 18 residues long. The CDR3 reads CAIGESGQDDATNEKLFF. CDR3 bases: TGTGCCATCGGTGAGTCGGGACAGGACGATGCAACTAATGAAAAACTGTTTTTT.

This clonotype was picked up a small number of times. The V call is TRBV20-1, the J call TRBJ1-6; 9 nucleotides agree with TRBD1. Germline-derived CDR1 and CDR2 are DFQATT and SNEGSKA (reference sequence). J lost 14 bases, V lost 5 bases, and 4 bases had no gene match. The CDR3 is made up of 11 amino acids. CDR3 amino acids: CSALQGATLHF. CDR3 DNA sequence: TGCAGTGCTTTACAGGGGGCCACCCTCCACTTT.

V is TRBV29-1 and J is TRBJ1-3; weak D call: TRBD1 (6 bases). The CDR3 has 13 amino acids. V was pared by 1 base and J by 4 bases, with 8 bases between. CDR1 is SQVTM, CDR2 ANQGSEA, per germline. CDR3 in amino acids: CSVEVGAGNTIYF. The CDR3 nucleotides are TGCAGCGTTGAAGTGGGGGCCGGAAACACCATATATTTT.

This clonotype appeared many times. CDR3 amino acids: CASSTGQPRYGYTF. In DNA, the CDR3 is TGTGCCAGCAGCACCGGACAGCCACGCTATGGCTACACCTTC. The rearrangement joins TRBV28 to TRBJ1-2, with D possibly matching TRBD1 (6 bases). Germline V gives CDR1 MDHEN, CDR2 SYDVKM. The ends were cut back, 6 bases at V and 4 bases at J, with 15 bases in the middle. CDR3 length: 14 amino acids.

The chain links TRBV9 to TRBJ2-1, with D possibly TRBD2 on 5 matching bases. CDR3 length equals 18 residues. CDR1 SGDLS and CDR2 YYNGEE come from the germline V gene. The V gene lost 0 bases and the J gene lost 7 bases, with 23 bases spanning the gap. CDR3 DNA sequence: TGTGCCAGCAGCGTAGGCCCCGACGGGGTCTCTGCCTTGAATGAGCAGTTCTTC. This translates into CASSVGPDGVSALNEQFF.

In its sample, this clonotype was seen a few times. The genes are TRBV9 and TRBJ1-1, with 7 bases identical to TRBD1. Germline V CDR1 and CDR2: SGDLS, YYNGEE. V shed 3 bases, J shed 4 bases, and the junction held 0 bases outside the gene matches. The CDR3 sequence is 12 residues long. CDR3: CASSGDSTEAFF. In DNA form, the CDR3 reads TGTGCCAGCAGCGGGGACAGCACTGAAGCTTTCTTT.

This clonotype was found many times. The rearrangement uses TRBV4-2 and TRBJ2-7; maybe TRBD1 (5 bases). Trimming left V 1 base short and J 0 bases short, with 10 bases between. This CDR3 is 15 amino acids long. Germline V gene lookup returns CDR1 LGHNA and CDR2 YNFKEQ. CDR3 DNA sequence: TGTGCCAGCAGCCAAGGACAGCTTTACTCCTACGAGCAGTACTTC. Residues: CASSQGQLYSYEQYF.

This chain uses TRBV28 with TRBJ2-1, with D hard to call. CDR1 and CDR2 from the germline V gene are MDHEN and SYDVKM. This CDR3 spans 13 amino acids. With 5 bases removed from V and 2 bases from J, the gap between germline ends came to 7 bases. CDR3 in amino acids: CASSPPPYNEQFF. CDR3 sequence (DNA): TGTGCCAGCAGTCCACCACCCTACAATGAGCAGTTCTTC.

V usage is TRBV28 and J usage is TRBJ2-7; D could derive from TRBD1 or TRBD2 (6 bases each). CDR1 is MDHEN and CDR2 is SYDVKM in the germline V gene. Trimming cost V 6 bases and J 7 bases, with 19 bases left between them. The CDR3 sequence is 14 residues long. The DNA of the CDR3 is TGTGCCAGCAGCCCAACTCCGACAGGAGGGGAGCAGTACTTC. It encodes CASSPTPTGGEQYF.

V gene TRBV14 combines with J gene TRBJ2-1; a weak D match, TRBD1 (6 bases). Germline values: CDR1 SGHDN, CDR2 FVKESK. Trimming stripped 4 bases from V and 6 bases from J, with 13 bases between. The CDR3 extends over 14 amino acids. The CDR3: CASSPRDTFNEQFF. The CDR3 DNA is TGTGCCAGCAGCCCCAGGGACACATTCAATGAGCAGTTCTTC.

The V and J genes are TRBV28 and TRBJ2-7; tentatively, D is TRBD2 (6 bases). CDR3 length: 12 residues. Germline V lookup: CDR1 MDHEN, CDR2 SYDVKM. The V end was cut by 5 bases, the J end by 7 bases, with 12 bases between. Written as DNA, the CDR3 is TGTGCCAGCAGTCTCCTAGCGCGGGAGCAGTACTTC. It encodes CASSLLAREQYF.

This clonotype was found a few times. The chain links TRBV7-3 to TRBJ1-2, with D maybe TRBD1 (5 bases). The CDR3 consists of 15 residues. The ends were cut back, 1 base at V and 2 bases at J, with 11 bases in the middle. Germline assignment: CDR1 SGHTA and CDR2 FQGTGA. The CDR3 spells CASSLSVDSNYGYTF. In DNA, the CDR3 is TGTGCCAGCAGCTTAAGCGTAGACAGCAACTATGGCTACACCTTC.

The V gene is TRBV28, the J gene TRBJ1-2; 9 bases fit TRBD1. CDR1 MDHEN and CDR2 SYDVKM come from the germline V gene. The CDR3 sequence is 13 residues long. Unmatched junction bases numbered 11, after V lost 5 bases and J lost 13 bases. The CDR3 coding sequence is TGTGCCAGCAGTCCCGGGACAGGGACCCGTCCCACCTTC. It encodes CASSPGTGTRPTF.

This clonotype showed up many times. This chain connects TRBV20-1 to TRBJ2-1, with 8 bases aligning to TRBD1. The junction had 11 bases not matched to a gene; V was cut back by 0 bases and J by 4 bases. The CDR3 has 17 residues. The germline gives CDR1 DFQATT, CDR2 SNEGSKA (reference sequence). The CDR3 DNA follows: TGCAGTGCTAGAGACACGGGGACAGGAGGGGGGTACAATGAGCAGTTCTTC. Residues: CSARDTGTGGGYNEQFF.

This clonotype showed up just a few times. This chain uses TRBV2 with TRBJ2-1; 10 bases align to TRBD2. The CDR3 has 14 amino acids. The V gene end was trimmed by 8 bases and the J gene end by 3 bases; junction bases not matched to a gene: 4. Germline V gives CDR1 SNHLY, CDR2 FYNNEI. Here the CDR3 DNA reads TGTGCCAGCGCTACTAGCGGGAACTACAATGAGCAGTTCTTC. It encodes CASATSGNYNEQFF.

This clonotype was detected ten times or more. The CDR3 spells CASSPDRGTNEKLFF. CDR3 DNA: TGTGCCAGCAGCCCGGACCGAGGGACTAATGAAAAACTGTTTTTT. The V and J genes are TRBV3-1 and TRBJ1-4; D is unresolved. The V and J ends lost 4 bases and 2 bases respectively, with 11 bases between them. The CDR3 is 15 residues long. Germline V gene lookup returns CDR1 LGHDT and CDR2 YNNKEL (reference sequence).